This T cell receptor (beta chain) was recorded in a study of blood T cell repertoires in COVID-19 (dated by TCRdb to 2018 to 2020). With respect to the entire study: Samples covering the acute and convalescent phases of COVID-19 were provided by collaborators in the United States, Italy and Spain. The material from the prospective study consisted of cDNA or gDNA derived from T cells, B-cell-depleted T cells, or PBMCs. The repertoires were released in a freely available public database intended as a resource for research on the immune response to SARS-CoV-2. Samples were obtained from the ongoing ImmuneRACE study (first 160 participants) and from 1,254 subjects provided by 6 global collaborators. Subjects who had been exposed to COVID-19, were actively infected with it, or had recovered from it provided the deeply sampled blood TCRbeta repertoires that made up the dataset. The sample metadata nearly always contained a de-identified subject ID, COVID-19 status, age in years and sex. Where HLA class I and class II types were available, the types were taken from metadata supplied by the sample provider, not from assay-based typing. Study-level results and caveats: How much clinical and demographic metadata was included differed by source and by participant, and the metadata was provided uncurated.

One collaborating source in Seattle enrolled patients while the patients were actively infected and followed the patients over time throughout the course of disease. Whole blood was collected in K2EDTA tubes by collaborating institutions according to the institutions' own protocols. For TCRbeta analysis, collaborators shipped samples in one of three forms: frozen whole blood, isolated PBMCs, or DNA extracted from either of those sample types. The germline V gene specifies SGHAT as CDR1 and FQNNGV as CDR2. The CDR3 numbers 15 residues from cysteine through phenylalanine. Only the CDR3 region is kept as DNA, spanning 45 bases read in frame from base 1. Unmatched junction bases come to 5, with V trimmed by 5 bases and J by 2 bases. A word on this clone: The antigen it binds to is not known. No clone much larger than this one lies a single base away; base qualities are absent.

The immunoSEQ Assay, a bias-controlled multiplex PCR, was used to amplify TCRbeta CDR3 regions from genomic DNA. The study's processing was this. Nucleated cell counts per sample were estimated from amplification of reference gene primers within the assay. Sequence reads were collapsed and filtered to measure the absolute abundance of every unique TCRbeta CDR3 rearrangement. For each sample, productive Simpson clonality was calculated by taking the square root of Simpson's diversity index across productive rearrangements. Held by TCRdb, this immuneACCESS table contains in-frame sequences only and omits some clones. Under half of the omission traces to an unresolved V gene where checked; the cause of the rest is unknown. The DNA was the basis for D and trimming; V, J and clone size are from that table. This sample lists around 120,000 clones; 85% to 90% were detected once. In total, the top ten clones hold 3.8% of the sample.

The clonotype was recovered from a woman in her fifties or sixties with COVID-19, enrolled during active disease. The sequence links TRBV11-2 to TRBJ1-3; a stretch of 8 junction bases matches TRBD1. The source material was peripheral blood. DNA sequence: TGTGCCAGCAGCCTGACAGGGGTCACTGGAAACACCATATATTTT. It is translated as CASSLTGVTGNTIYF.